These 11 T cell receptor beta chains were all obtained from the same sample, sequenced in a study of T-cell reconstitution after alpha-beta-depleted transplantation in children. The TCRbeta library incorporated unique molecular identifiers. Each CDR3 protein gets one entry after TCRdb re-called the PCR reads with MiXCR. The sample has approximately 490,000 distinct CDR3 sequences; roughly a tenth are singletons. The sample consisted of PBMCs, taken before TCRalphabeta/CD19-depleted stem cell transplant. The source of these receptors is a child younger than 10 with inherited bone marrow failure, due to receive a stem cell transplant.

Many counts were recorded for this clonotype. The V and J genes are TRBV5-1 and TRBJ2-1; D is unresolved. Per the germline V gene, CDR1 is SGHRS and CDR2 is YFSETQ. Deletions cut 4 bases from V and 6 bases from J, with 17 bases between. The CDR3 spans 15 residues. The CDR3 sequence: CASSLSRPPFNEQFF. The CDR3 DNA reads TGCGCCAGCAGCCTATCTAGACCCCCCTTCAATGAGCAGTTCTTC.

This clonotype was detected a few times. The rearrangement links TRBV12-3 or TRBV12-4 to TRBJ2-3, with 9 positions matching TRBD1. The trim removed 2 bases at V and 1 base at J, leaving 13 bases unmatched. The CDR3 has 19 amino acids. The CDR3 reads CASSLTRDRALGGTDTQYF. CDR3 in DNA: TGTGCCAGCAGTTTAACTCGGGACAGGGCCTTGGGGGGCACAGATACGCAGTATTTT.

This clonotype was counted many times. V is TRBV12-3 or TRBV12-4 and J is TRBJ2-1; 11 positions match TRBD2. The CDR3 extends over 16 amino acids. V gave up 7 bases and J gave up 1 base; unmatched junction bases: 6. The CDR3 DNA sequence: TGTGCCAGCATAGATGGACTAGCGGGTTCCTACAATGAGCAGTTCTTC. Translating gives CASIDGLAGSYNEQFF.

This clonotype was observed a few times. The J gene is TRBJ2-1, the V gene TRBV20-1; the D is unclear. V lost 6 bases and J 4 bases, leaving 16 bases between the germline ends. From germline, CDR1 is DFQATT and CDR2 SNEGSKA (reference sequence). This CDR3 spans 14 amino acids. In DNA form, the CDR3 reads TGCAGTGCCCGATCGGCTTGGGGTTACAATGAGCAGTTCTTC. Protein product: CSARSAWGYNEQFF.

The V and J genes are TRBV4-1 and TRBJ2-7; TRBD1 is a possible D gene (6 bases). The CDR3 is 14 residues long. Germline V gives CDR1 MGHRA, CDR2 YSYEKL. Trimming stripped 3 bases from V and 0 bases from J, with 9 bases between. The CDR3 coding sequence is TGCGCCAGCAGCCACACAGGGAGCTCCTACGAGCAGTACTTC. Translating gives CASSHTGSSYEQYF.

This clonotype was counted at least ten times. The gene calls are TRBV7-9 and TRBJ2-1; 7 nucleotides agree with TRBD1. The V gene end was trimmed by 6 bases and the J gene end by 4 bases; junction bases not matched to a gene: 9. The CDR3 totals 15 residues. Germline-derived CDR1 and CDR2 are SEHNR and FQNEAQ (reference sequence). CDR3 amino acids: CASRLQGTFYNEQFF. The CDR3 DNA reads TGTGCCAGCAGGTTACAGGGGACCTTTTACAATGAGCAGTTCTTC.

The chain recombines TRBV12-3 or TRBV12-4 with TRBJ2-1; 9 bases are a match to TRBD2. Trimming at V came to 5 bases and at J to 5 bases, leaving 7 bases not matched to a gene. This CDR3 comprises 15 residues. The CDR3 here is CASSAGTSQNNEQFF. DNA for the CDR3: TGTGCCAGCAGTGCCGGGACTAGCCAGAACAATGAGCAGTTCTTC.

The CDR3 sequence: CASSIGTRDYYGYTF. CDR3 nucleotides: TGTGCCAGCAGCATTGGGACACGGGACTACTATGGCTACACCTTC. The rearrangement joins TRBV5-5 to TRBJ1-2, with TRBD1 as a possible D gene (6 bases). CDR3 length equals 15 residues. Deletions cut 4 bases from V and 3 bases from J, with 16 bases between. The germline CDR1 and CDR2 sequences are SGHKS and YYEKEE (reference sequence).

This clonotype occurred a few times. The V gene is TRBV18, the J gene TRBJ2-1, with 10 bases that match TRBD1. The V gene's germline CDR1 is KGHSH and CDR2 LQKENI. The CDR3 has 12 residues. Losses at the gene ends were 0 bases for V and 14 bases for J; bases not matched to a gene: 1. This CDR3 reads CASSPPGQGKFF. In DNA form, the CDR3 reads TGTGCCAGCTCACCACCGGGACAGGGGAAGTTCTTC. The variable domain in full, with the rest retrieved from reference TRBV18 and TRBJ2-1, is NAGVMQNPRHLVRRRGQEARLRCSPMKGHSHVYWYRQLPEEGLKFMVYLQKENIIDESGMPKERFSAEFPKEGPSILRIQQVVRGDSAAYFCASSPPGQGKFFGPGTRLTVL.

This clonotype was recorded many times. The J gene is TRBJ2-1, the V gene TRBV20-1; 10 bases agree with TRBD1. The CDR3 is 14 amino acids. V shed 6 bases and J 8 bases; nucleotides not matched to a gene: 10. Germline V gives CDR1 DFQATT, CDR2 SNEGSKA (reference sequence). The CDR3 DNA follows: TGCAGTGCCGAAGGGGGACAGGGGTCGGATGAGCAGTTCTTC. This sequence encodes CSAEGGQGSDEQFF.

This sequence joins TRBV7-2 and TRBJ1-2; maybe TRBD1 (6 bases). The CDR3 contains 14 residues. Germline V gene sequence: CDR1 SGHTA, CDR2 FQGNSA. V lost 2 bases and J 4 bases, leaving 11 bases between the germline ends. The CDR3 DNA follows: TGTGCCAGCAGCTTATCACCCAGGGGCTATGGCTACACCTTC. Its protein product is CASSLSPRGYGYTF. Filled out from reference TRBV7-2 and TRBJ1-2, the complete variable domain reads GAGVSQSPSNKVTEKGKDVELRCDPISGHTALYWYRQSLGQGLEFLIYFQGNSAPDKSGLPSDRFSAERTGGSVSTLTIQRTQQEDSAVYLCASSLSPRGYGYTFGSGTRLTVV.